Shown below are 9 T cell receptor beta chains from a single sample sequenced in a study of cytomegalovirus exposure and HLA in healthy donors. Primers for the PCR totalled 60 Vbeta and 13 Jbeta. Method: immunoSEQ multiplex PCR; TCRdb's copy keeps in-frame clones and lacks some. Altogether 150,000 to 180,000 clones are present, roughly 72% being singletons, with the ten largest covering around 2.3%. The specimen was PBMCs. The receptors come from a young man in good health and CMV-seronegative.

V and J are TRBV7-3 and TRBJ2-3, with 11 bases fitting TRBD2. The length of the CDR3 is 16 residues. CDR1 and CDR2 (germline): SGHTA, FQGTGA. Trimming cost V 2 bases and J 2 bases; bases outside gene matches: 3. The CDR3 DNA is TGTGCCAGCAGCTTACTAGCGGGGGGCGACACAGATACGCAGTATTTT. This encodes CASSLLAGGDTDTQYF.

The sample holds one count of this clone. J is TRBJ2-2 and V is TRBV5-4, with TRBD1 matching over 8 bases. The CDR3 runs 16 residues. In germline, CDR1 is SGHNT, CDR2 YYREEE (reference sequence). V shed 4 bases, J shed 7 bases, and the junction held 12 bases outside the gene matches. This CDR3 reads CASSRDRGTEFGELFF. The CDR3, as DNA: TGTGCCAGCAGCCGAGACAGGGGCACCGAATTCGGGGAGCTGTTTTTT.

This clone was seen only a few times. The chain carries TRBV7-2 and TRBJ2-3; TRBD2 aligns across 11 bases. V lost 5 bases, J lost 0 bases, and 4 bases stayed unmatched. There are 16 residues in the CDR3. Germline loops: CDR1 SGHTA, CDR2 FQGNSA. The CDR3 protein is CASSPLAGVSTDTQYF. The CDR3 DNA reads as TGTGCCAGCAGCCCACTAGCGGGGGTAAGCACAGATACGCAGTATTTT.

CDR3 protein: CASSSPGTGELFF. The CDR3, as DNA: TGTGCCAGCAGTTCTCCGGGCACCGGGGAGCTGTTTTTT. The chain employs TRBV27 and TRBJ2-2; D uncertain. The ends were cut back, 4 bases at V and 4 bases at J, with 7 bases in the middle. Germline V lookup: CDR1 MNHEY, CDR2 SMNVEV (reference sequence). The CDR3 contains 13 residues.

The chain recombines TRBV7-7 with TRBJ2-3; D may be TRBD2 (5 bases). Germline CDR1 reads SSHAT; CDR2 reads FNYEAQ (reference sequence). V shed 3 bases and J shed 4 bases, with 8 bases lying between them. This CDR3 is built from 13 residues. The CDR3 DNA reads TGTGCCAGCAGCTTCGGGGAAGCAGATACGCAGTATTTT. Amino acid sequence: CASSFGEADTQYF. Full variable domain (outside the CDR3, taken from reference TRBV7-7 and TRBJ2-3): GAGVSQSPRYKVTKRGQDVTLRCDPISSHATLYWYQQALGQGPEFLTYFNYEAQPDKSGLPSDRFSAERPEGSISTLTIQRTEQRDSAMYRCASSFGEADTQYFGPGTRLTVL.

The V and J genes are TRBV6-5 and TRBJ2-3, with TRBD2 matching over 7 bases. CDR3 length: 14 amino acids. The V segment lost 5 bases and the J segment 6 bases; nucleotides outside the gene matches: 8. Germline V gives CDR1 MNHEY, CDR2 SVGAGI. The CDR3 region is CASSAGLGADTQYF. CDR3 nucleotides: TGTGCCAGCAGTGCCGGACTAGGGGCCGATACGCAGTATTTT.

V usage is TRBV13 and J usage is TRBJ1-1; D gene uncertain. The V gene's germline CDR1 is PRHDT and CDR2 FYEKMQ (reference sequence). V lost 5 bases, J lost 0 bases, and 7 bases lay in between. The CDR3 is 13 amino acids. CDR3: CASSPELNTEAFF. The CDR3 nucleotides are TGTGCCAGCAGCCCCGAGTTGAACACTGAAGCTTTCTTT.

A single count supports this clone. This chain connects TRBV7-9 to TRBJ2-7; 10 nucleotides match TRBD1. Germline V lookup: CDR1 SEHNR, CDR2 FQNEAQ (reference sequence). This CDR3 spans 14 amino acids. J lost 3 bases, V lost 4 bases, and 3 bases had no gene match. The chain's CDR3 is CASSSGQGLYEQYF. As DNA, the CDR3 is TGTGCCAGCAGCTCGGGACAGGGGCTCTACGAGCAGTACTTC. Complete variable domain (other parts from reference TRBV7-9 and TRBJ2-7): DTGVSQNPRHKITKRGQNVTFRCDPISEHNRLYWYRQTLGQGPEFLTYFQNEAQLEKSRLLSDRFSAERPKGSFSTLEIQRTEQGDSAMYLCASSSGQGLYEQYFGPGTRLTVT.

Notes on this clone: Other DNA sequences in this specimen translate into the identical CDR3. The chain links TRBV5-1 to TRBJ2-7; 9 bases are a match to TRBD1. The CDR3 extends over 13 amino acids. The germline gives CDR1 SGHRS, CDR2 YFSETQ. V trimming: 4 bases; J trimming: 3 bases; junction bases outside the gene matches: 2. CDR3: CASSTGQGYEQYF. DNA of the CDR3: TGCGCCAGCAGCACGGGACAGGGCTACGAGCAGTACTTC.